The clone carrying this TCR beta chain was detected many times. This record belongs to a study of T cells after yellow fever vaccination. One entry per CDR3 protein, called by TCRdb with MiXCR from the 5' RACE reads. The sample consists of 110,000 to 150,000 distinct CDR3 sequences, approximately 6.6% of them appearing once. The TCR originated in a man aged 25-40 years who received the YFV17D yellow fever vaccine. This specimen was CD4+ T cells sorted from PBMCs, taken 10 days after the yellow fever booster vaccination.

CDR3 residues: CASSQVYSDRVRSNEQFF. The CDR3 DNA is TGCGCCAGCAGCCAAGTCTATTCGGACAGGGTAAGGTCCAATGAGCAGTTCTTC. The rearrangement joins TRBV4-3 to TRBJ2-1, with TRBD1 matching 8 bases. The CDR3 loop spans 18 amino acids. The trim removed 1 base at V and 6 bases at J, leaving 14 bases unmatched. Germline CDR1 and CDR2: LGHNA and YSLEER.